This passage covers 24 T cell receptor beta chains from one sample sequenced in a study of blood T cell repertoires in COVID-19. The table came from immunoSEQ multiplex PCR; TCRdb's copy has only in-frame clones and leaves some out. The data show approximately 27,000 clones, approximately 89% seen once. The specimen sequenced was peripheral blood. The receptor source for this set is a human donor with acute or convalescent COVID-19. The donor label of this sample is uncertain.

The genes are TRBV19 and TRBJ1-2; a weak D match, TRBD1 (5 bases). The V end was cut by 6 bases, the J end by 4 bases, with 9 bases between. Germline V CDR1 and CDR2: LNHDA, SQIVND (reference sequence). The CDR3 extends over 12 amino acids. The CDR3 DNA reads TGTGCCAGTAGCGACAGCTTCTATGGCTACACCTTC. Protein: CASSDSFYGYTF.

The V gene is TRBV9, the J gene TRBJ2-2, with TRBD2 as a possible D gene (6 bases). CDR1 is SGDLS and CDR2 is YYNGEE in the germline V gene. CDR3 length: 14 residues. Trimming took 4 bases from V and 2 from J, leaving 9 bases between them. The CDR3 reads CASSRDLNTGELFF. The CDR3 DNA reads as TGTGCCAGCAGCCGGGACTTAAACACCGGGGAGCTGTTTTTT.

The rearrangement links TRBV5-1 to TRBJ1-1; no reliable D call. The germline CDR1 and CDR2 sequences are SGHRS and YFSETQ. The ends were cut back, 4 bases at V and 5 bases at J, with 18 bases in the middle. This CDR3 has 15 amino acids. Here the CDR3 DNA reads TGCGCCAGCAGCGAAAACCCCGGGTACGCAACTGAAGCTTTCTTT. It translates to CASSENPGYATEAFF.

The CDR3 nucleotides are TGCGCCAGCAGCCTATTTCCCAGCGGGAGGGGCGATGAGCAGTTCTTC. Translation: CASSLFPSGRGDEQFF. This chain connects TRBV4-1 to TRBJ2-1; TRBD2 matches at 10 bases. The CDR3 contains 16 residues. The germline gives CDR1 MGHRA, CDR2 YSYEKL. Trimming cost V 4 bases and J 8 bases; bases outside gene matches: 11.

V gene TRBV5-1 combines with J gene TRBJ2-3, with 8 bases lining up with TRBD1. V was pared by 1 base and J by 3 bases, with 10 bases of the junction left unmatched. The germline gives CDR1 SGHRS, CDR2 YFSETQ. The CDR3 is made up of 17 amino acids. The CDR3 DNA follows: TGCGCCAGCAGCTTGATAGGCGGACAGGGAGGTACAGATACGCAGTATTTT. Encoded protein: CASSLIGGQGGTDTQYF.

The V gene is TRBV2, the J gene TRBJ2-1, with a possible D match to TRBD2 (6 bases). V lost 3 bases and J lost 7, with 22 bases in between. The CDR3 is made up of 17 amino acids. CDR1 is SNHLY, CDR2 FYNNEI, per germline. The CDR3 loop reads CASSDYTTGEFLNEQFF. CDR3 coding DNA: TGTGCCAGCAGTGATTATACTACGGGGGAGTTTTTGAATGAGCAGTTCTTC.

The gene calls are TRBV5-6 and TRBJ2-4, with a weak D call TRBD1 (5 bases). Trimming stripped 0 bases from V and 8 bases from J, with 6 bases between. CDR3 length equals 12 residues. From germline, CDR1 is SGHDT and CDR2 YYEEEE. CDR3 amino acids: CASSLVTDIQYF. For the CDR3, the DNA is TGTGCCAGCAGCTTGGTGACAGACATTCAGTACTTC.

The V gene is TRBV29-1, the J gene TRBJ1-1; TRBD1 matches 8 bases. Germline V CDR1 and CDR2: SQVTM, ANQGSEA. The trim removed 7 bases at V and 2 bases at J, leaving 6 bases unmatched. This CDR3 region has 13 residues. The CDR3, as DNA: TGCAGCGGAGCGGACAGGGCAAACACTGAAGCTTTCTTT. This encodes CSGADRANTEAFF.

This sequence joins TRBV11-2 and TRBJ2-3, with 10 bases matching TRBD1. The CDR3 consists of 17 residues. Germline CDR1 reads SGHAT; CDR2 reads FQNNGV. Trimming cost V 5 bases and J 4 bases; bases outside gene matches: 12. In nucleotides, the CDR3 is TGTGCCAGCAGCGCCTCGAGCGACAGGGGGCGGGCAGATACGCAGTATTTT. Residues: CASSASSDRGRADTQYF.

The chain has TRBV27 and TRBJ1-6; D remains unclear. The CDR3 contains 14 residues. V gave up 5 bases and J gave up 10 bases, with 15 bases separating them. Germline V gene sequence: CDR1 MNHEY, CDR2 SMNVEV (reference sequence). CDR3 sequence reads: CASSTPGMASPLHF. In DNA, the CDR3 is TGTGCCAGCAGTACGCCGGGGATGGCGTCACCCCTCCACTTT.

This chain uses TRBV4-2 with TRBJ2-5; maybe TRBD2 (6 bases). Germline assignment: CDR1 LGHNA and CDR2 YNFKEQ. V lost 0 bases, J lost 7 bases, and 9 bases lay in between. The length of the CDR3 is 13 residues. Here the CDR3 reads CASSQDMGGTQYF. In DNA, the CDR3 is TGTGCCAGCAGCCAAGATATGGGGGGGACCCAGTACTTC.

The CDR3: CATNFGGSGSYEQYF. The CDR3 nucleotides read TGTGCCACTAACTTCGGAGGGTCGGGGTCCTACGAGCAGTACTTC. The chain couples TRBV28 to TRBJ2-7, with D possibly TRBD2 on 6 matching bases. V was shortened by 10 bases and J by 1 base, with 20 bases between the two germline ends. CDR1 is MDHEN and CDR2 is SYDVKM in the germline V gene. The CDR3 sequence is 15 residues long.

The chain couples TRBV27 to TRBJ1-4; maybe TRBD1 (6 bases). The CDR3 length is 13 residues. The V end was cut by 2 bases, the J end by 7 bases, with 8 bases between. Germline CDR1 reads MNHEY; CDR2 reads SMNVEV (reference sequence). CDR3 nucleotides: TGTGCCAGCAGTTTACTAGGGGGTGAAAAACTGTTTTTT. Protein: CASSLLGGEKLFF.

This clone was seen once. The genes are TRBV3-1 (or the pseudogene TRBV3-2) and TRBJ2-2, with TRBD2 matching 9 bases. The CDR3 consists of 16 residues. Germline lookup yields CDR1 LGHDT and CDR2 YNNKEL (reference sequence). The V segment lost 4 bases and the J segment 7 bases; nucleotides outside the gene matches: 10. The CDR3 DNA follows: TGTGCCAGCAGCCTCCCAGGTAGCGGGAGTGTCGGGGAGCTGTTTTTT. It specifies CASSLPGSGSVGELFF.

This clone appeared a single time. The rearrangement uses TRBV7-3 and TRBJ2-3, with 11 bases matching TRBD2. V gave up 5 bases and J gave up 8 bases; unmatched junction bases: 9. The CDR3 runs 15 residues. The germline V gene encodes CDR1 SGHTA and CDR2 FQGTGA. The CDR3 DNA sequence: TGTGCCAGCAGCGTAGATAGCGGGAGGGCTGGTACGCAGTATTTT. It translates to CASSVDSGRAGTQYF.

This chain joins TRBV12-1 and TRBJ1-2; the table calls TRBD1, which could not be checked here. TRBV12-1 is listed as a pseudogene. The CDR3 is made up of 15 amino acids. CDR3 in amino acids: CASSFGQAGDYGYTF. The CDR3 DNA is TGTGCCAGCAGCTTTGGGCAGGCAGGTGACTATGGCTACACCTTC.

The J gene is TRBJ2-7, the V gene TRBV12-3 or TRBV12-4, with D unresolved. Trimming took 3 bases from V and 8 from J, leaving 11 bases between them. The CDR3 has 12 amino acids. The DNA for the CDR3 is TGTGCCAGCAGTTTCTACGACTCGAAGCAGTACTTC. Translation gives CASSFYDSKQYF.

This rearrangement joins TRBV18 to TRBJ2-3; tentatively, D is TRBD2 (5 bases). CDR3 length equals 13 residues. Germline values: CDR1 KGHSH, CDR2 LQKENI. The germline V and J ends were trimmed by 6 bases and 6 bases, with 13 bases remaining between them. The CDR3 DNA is TGTGCCAGCTCCCGACGGGAAGCCGATACGCAGTATTTT. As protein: CASSRREADTQYF.

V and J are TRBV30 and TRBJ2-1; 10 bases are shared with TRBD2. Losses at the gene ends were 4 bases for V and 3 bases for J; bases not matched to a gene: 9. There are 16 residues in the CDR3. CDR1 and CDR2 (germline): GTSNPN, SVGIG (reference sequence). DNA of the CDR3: TGTGCCTGGAATAAACAGCGGGGGGGGAACTACAATGAGCAGTTCTTC. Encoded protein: CAWNKQRGGNYNEQFF.

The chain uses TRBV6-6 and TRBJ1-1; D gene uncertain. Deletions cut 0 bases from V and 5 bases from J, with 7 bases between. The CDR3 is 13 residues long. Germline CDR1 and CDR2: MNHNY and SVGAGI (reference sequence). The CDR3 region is CASSYSRSTEAFF. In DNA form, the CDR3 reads TGTGCCAGCAGTTACTCGAGGTCAACTGAAGCTTTCTTT.

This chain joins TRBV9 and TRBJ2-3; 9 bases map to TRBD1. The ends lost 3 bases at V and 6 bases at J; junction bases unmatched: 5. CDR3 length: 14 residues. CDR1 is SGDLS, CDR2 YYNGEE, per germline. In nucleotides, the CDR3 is TGTGCCAGCAGCGCCGGGACAGGGACCGATACGCAGTATTTT. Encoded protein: CASSAGTGTDTQYF.

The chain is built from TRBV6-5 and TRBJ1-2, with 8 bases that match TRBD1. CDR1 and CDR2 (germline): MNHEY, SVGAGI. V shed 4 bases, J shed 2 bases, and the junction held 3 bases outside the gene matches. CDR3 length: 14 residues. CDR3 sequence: CASSSRQGNYGYTF. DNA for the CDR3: TGTGCCAGCAGTTCGCGACAGGGGAACTATGGCTACACCTTC.

The CDR3, as DNA: TGTGCCAGTAGTATAGGAGGTTACACTGAAGCTTTCTTT. Translation: CASSIGGYTEAFF. This rearrangement joins TRBV19 to TRBJ1-1, with D unclear. Germline CDR1 reads LNHDA; CDR2 reads SQIVND (reference sequence). The CDR3 runs 13 residues. Trimming shortened V by 1 base and J by 3 bases, and 6 bases separated the two germline ends.

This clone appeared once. CDR3 nucleotides: TGTGCCAGCAGCAAACAGGGAGGGGACACTGAAGCTTTCTTT. It translates to CASSKQGGDTEAFF. The rearrangement links TRBV2 to TRBJ1-1, with a possible D match to TRBD1 (6 bases). Germline V gene sequence: CDR1 SNHLY, CDR2 FYNNEI. The CDR3 totals 14 residues. With 6 bases removed from V and 3 bases from J, the gap between germline ends came to 14 bases.